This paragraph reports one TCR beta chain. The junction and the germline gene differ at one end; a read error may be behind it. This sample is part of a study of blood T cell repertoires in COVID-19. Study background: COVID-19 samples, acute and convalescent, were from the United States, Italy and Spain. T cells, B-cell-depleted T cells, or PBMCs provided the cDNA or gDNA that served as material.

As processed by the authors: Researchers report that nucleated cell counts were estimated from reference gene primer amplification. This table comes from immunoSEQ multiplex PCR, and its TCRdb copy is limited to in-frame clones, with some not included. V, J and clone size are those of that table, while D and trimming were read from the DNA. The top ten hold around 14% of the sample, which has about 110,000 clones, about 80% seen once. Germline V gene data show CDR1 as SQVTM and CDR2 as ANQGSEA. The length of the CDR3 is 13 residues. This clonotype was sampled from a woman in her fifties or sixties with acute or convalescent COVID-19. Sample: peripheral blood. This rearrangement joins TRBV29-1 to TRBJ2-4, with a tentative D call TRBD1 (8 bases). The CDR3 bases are TGCAGCGTACTAACAGGGGGGACAGGACTAGTGCACTTC. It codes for CSVLTGGTGLVHF.